The source of this T cell receptor beta chain is a study of T cell changes during pregnancy in multiple sclerosis. Germline V lookup: CDR1 LGHNA, CDR2 YSLEER. V lost 4 bases, J lost 2 bases, and 12 bases lay in between. The CDR3 is 16 amino acids. Sequencing was performed with immunoSEQ multiplex PCR; in TCRdb, only in-frame clones are kept and a portion is missing. The sample contains roughly 35,000 clones, roughly nine tenths of which appear only once. V usage is TRBV4-3 and J usage is TRBJ1-6; D is unclear. The source material was CD8+ T cells from peripheral blood mononuclear cells, sampled after pregnancy. The TCR originated in a female donor with multiple sclerosis, enrolled in a pregnancy study. The CDR3 loop is CASSRRSSPYNSPLHF. The CDR3 DNA reads as TGCGCCAGCAGCCGGCGGAGCAGTCCCTATAATTCACCCCTCCACTTT.